Included here is one TCR beta chain sequence, with context. Its antigen is undetermined. TCRdb keeps only in-frame clones here, not all; method: immunoSEQ multiplex PCR. The sample holds roughly 77,000 clones, roughly nine tenths seen once. The sample is drawn from a study of T cell responses to AZD1222 COVID-19 vaccine. Regarding the study as a whole: In the spike-specific TCR repertoire, nearly half reportedly target unmutated variant regions. After the peak T cell response, and only then, were repertoires sampled.

Both about-4-week and about-12-week second-dose recipients were combined. This receptor was identified in an adult who received the AZD1222 COVID-19 vaccine. The sequences come from peripheral blood, collected 28 days after the second AZD1222 dose.

CDR3 in amino acids: CASSARGRGTGELFF. DNA for the CDR3: TGTGCCAGCAGTGCCAGGGGGCGTGGCACCGGGGAGCTGTTTTTT. The V gene is TRBV28, the J gene TRBJ2-2; 8 bases are a match to TRBD1. This CDR3 spans 15 amino acids. Germline trimming cut 5 bases from V and 4 bases from J; bases unmatched to any gene: 6. Germline loops: CDR1 MDHEN, CDR2 SYDVKM.